This TCR beta chain was identified during a study of blood T cells in healthy people across ages (dated by TCRdb to the mid-2010s). At the level of the whole study: Template switching captured roughly one uniquely barcoded TCR beta cDNA molecule per two T cells in model experiments. For two donors (one aged 18 to 30 and one aged 80 or older), the study analyzed two additional independent replicas of 1 million unique cDNA reads from the same blood draw. Using deep sequencing normalized with unique cDNA molecular identifiers, the study measured how TCR beta repertoire diversity changes with age. Donors of different ages were randomly distributed across sequencing lanes to avoid experimental bias. The donors were divided into four age groups: young (average approximately 15 years), middle-aged (about 39), aged (under 70) and long-lived (roughly 88). The full study reports these points: The CMV infection status of donors was not known, potentially confounding age-related changes in expanded clonotypes. Compared with the aged group, the long-lived group had more naive CD4+ T cells, fewer expanded clones and increased TCR diversity, a pattern suggesting age selection. A strong correlation was found between observed TCR beta diversity and the percentage of naive T cells measured by flow cytometry. Total diversity estimates from one million sequenced T cells were considered lower bounds and underestimates. Since profiling was done on bulk unsorted PBMCs, naive and antigen-experienced compartments could not be conclusively compared. Observed TCR beta diversity per million T cells fell roughly linearly with age, and a significant reduction was already apparent by age around 39.

Systemically healthy Caucasian individuals from Russia, over 30 in total and aged 6 to 90 years, were included as donors. Ten milliliters of peripheral blood were drawn from each donor into EDTA-treated Vacutainer tubes. Ficoll-Paque density-gradient centrifugation was used to isolate PBMCs, with at least 7 million per sample. Total RNA was extracted from PBMCs with Trizol reagent, with at least 6 micrograms obtained per sample. For every donor, flow cytometry on a PBMC aliquot measured the percentage of naive CD45RAhigh/CD27high T cells. Including cysteine and phenylalanine, the CDR3 has 15 amino acids. Only the CDR3 part of the read is kept: 45 bases, read in frame from the first base. V trim: 6 bases; J trim: 0 bases; unmatched bases: 5. CDR1 and CDR2, per the germline V gene, are SGHTA and FQGNSA. The receptor library was made with 5' RACE. These reads were obtained on an Illumina HiSeq 2500. A second roughly 6 to 12 cycle PCR used a sample-barcoded 5' primer and a J-beta primer mix. A template-switch 5' adaptor carrying 12 random nucleotides introduced a unique molecular identifier onto each TCR beta cDNA molecule. At least 2.5 million CDR3-containing paired-end reads were obtained from each sample. First-strand cDNA synthesis was performed from all RNA using the Mint cDNA synthesis kit, with priming by a TRBC-specific oligonucleotide. Following uracil-DNA glycosylase treatment, a first 18-cycle PCR with universal primers M1SS and BC2_uni_R was performed on all cDNA. Under the source paper's analysis protocol: For normalization, 1 million high-quality reads were randomly selected from each sample, with every read carrying a distinct molecular identifier. Instead of being binned into consensus sequences, reads with shared molecular identifiers were discarded. CDR3 identification, clonotype clustering and error correction used MiTCR with a Q25 quality threshold and the strictest error-elimination algorithm. Lower-bound total TCR beta diversity was estimated with a nonparametric unseen species model using Euler transformation. TCRdb redid the processing of the public reads, applying fastp at Q25 and MiXCR, and retained in-frame beta chains. Records with the same CDR3 protein are collapsed into one entry carrying the most frequent genes and DNA. The V and J calls, along with clone size, are taken from TCRdb and not from the paper's own processing. The sample table holds around 650,000 distinct CDR3 sequences, of which about 30% were seen once. 15% of the sample is taken by the ten largest.

This clonotype appeared a few times. Its antigen remains unidentified. Per-nucleotide qualities are absent, and no much larger clonotype sits a single base away. The sequencing sample was made of blood. The chain employs TRBV7-2 and TRBJ1-3; the central 7 bases match TRBD1. The clonotype comes from a woman of 80 years or more in good health. Donor details come from another sample of the same person, matched by shared clones. The CDR3 in this case is CASSPGTVSGNTIYF. The sequenced DNA is TGTGCCAGCAGTCCAGGGACAGTCTCTGGAAACACCATATATTTT.